This passage covers 21 T cell receptor beta chains from one sample sequenced in a study of blood T cell repertoires in COVID-19. Clones were read by immunoSEQ multiplex PCR, and TCRdb kept only the in-frame ones, dropping some. The repertoire holds fewer than 85,000 clones, 65% to 80% seen once, with around 28% in the top ten. The material sequenced was peripheral blood. Receptors originate from a woman aged 80 or older with active or convalescent COVID-19.

This clone was seen more than once but under ten times. The V call is TRBV5-1, the J call TRBJ2-7, with 9 bases aligning to TRBD1. V dropped 0 bases and J dropped 2; count of bases not matched to a gene: 0. CDR3 length: 14 residues. Per the germline V gene, CDR1 is SGHRS and CDR2 is YFSETQ. The CDR3 DNA is TGCGCCAGCAGCTTGGGGACAGGGGCCTACGAGCAGTACTTC. It codes for CASSLGTGAYEQYF.

The rearrangement links TRBV3-1 (or the pseudogene TRBV3-2) to TRBJ2-5; D gene unclear. The CDR3 loop spans 12 amino acids. CDR1 is LGHDT and CDR2 is YNNKEL in the germline V gene (reference sequence). Trimming shortened V by 0 bases and J by 7 bases, and 6 bases separated the two germline ends. Written as DNA, the CDR3 is TGTGCCAGCAGCCAAGAGAGGAGGACCCAGTACTTC. Translated: CASSQERRTQYF.

This chain joins TRBV19 and TRBJ1-5; the match to TRBD1 covers 11 bases. V was pared by 7 bases and J by 3 bases, with 5 bases of the junction left unmatched. The CDR3 totals 15 residues. CDR1 is LNHDA, CDR2 SQIVND, per germline (reference sequence). CDR3 region: CASTGQGAFNQPQHF. The CDR3 coding sequence is TGTGCCAGTACCGGACAGGGGGCCTTCAATCAGCCCCAGCATTTT.

The genes are TRBV18 and TRBJ2-1; D is unresolved. Trimming took 0 bases from V and 7 from J, leaving 7 bases between them. This CDR3 comprises 13 residues. Per the germline V gene, CDR1 is KGHSH and CDR2 is LQKENI. For the CDR3, the DNA is TGTGCCAGCTCACCACCGTCGCGGAATGAGCAGTTCTTC. Encoded protein: CASSPPSRNEQFF. The whole variable domain, remainder taken from reference TRBV18 and TRBJ2-1, is NAGVMQNPRHLVRRRGQEARLRCSPMKGHSHVYWYRQLPEEGLKFMVYLQKENIIDESGMPKERFSAEFPKEGPSILRIQQVVRGDSAAYFCASSPPSRNEQFFGPGTRLTVL.

The chain employs TRBV28 and TRBJ1-2; D is unclear. The length of the CDR3 is 12 residues. Per germline, CDR1 MDHEN and CDR2 SYDVKM. Trimming left V 10 bases short and J 4 bases short, with 13 bases between. This CDR3 is CATSSRPYGYTF. As DNA, the CDR3 is TGTGCCACGAGTAGCCGACCCTATGGCTACACCTTC.

This clone was counted once. This chain connects TRBV2 to TRBJ1-2; 11 nucleotides align to TRBD1. The CDR3 has 15 residues. Looked up from germline, CDR1 is SNHLY and CDR2 is FYNNEI. This CDR3 is CEGQSGDRGTGGYTF. In nucleotides, the CDR3 is TGTGAGGGACAAAGTGGGGACAGGGGGACTGGAGGCTACACCTTC.

This clone was recorded a few times. V is TRBV7-6 and J is TRBJ2-7; a weak D match, TRBD1 (5 bases). The germline V gene encodes CDR1 SGHVS and CDR2 FNYEAQ. The length of the CDR3 is 15 residues. Trimming cost V 5 bases and J 5 bases, with 19 bases left between them. The CDR3 DNA reads as TGTGCCAGCAGCCAACAGGCCCCTCCGATGAACGAGCAGTACTTC. Translated, it gives CASSQQAPPMNEQYF.

The rearrangement joins TRBV29-1 to TRBJ1-2; weak D call: TRBD1 (5 bases). Germline-derived CDR1 and CDR2 are SQVTM and ANQGSEA. V lost 2 bases, J lost 9 bases, and 10 bases lay in between. There are 11 residues in the CDR3. CDR3 sequence reads: CSVERQGSYTF. As DNA, the CDR3 is TGCAGCGTTGAAAGGCAGGGTAGCTACACCTTC.

The chain couples TRBV13 to TRBJ2-3; TRBD2 matches at 12 bases. Germline loops: CDR1 PRHDT, CDR2 FYEKMQ (reference sequence). The trim removed 5 bases at V and 5 bases at J, leaving 8 bases unmatched. The CDR3 length is 16 residues. The CDR3 DNA follows: TGTGCCAGCAGCCCCGGCGGGACTAGCGGGCGAGATACGCAGTATTTT. Translating gives CASSPGGTSGRDTQYF.

The V call is TRBV6-2 or TRBV6-3, the J call TRBJ2-7; the match to TRBD1 covers 8 bases. The CDR3 is 15 amino acids. Germline CDR1 is MNHEY and CDR2 is SVGEGT. Trimming took 4 bases from V and 0 from J; bases not matched to a gene: 5. The CDR3 bases are TGTGCCAGCAGTTTCGGGACAGGAATCTCCTACGAGCAGTACTTC. It is translated as CASSFGTGISYEQYF.

The chain carries TRBV6-6 and TRBJ2-7, with 10 bases aligning to TRBD1. The CDR3 is 14 residues long. After removal of 4 bases from V and 3 bases from J, the junction contained 3 bases not matched to a gene. Per germline, CDR1 MNHNY and CDR2 SVGAGI (reference sequence). The CDR3 protein is CASSFRTGGYEQYF. The DNA for the CDR3 is TGTGCCAGCAGTTTCCGGACAGGGGGCTACGAGCAGTACTTC.

The CDR3 region is CASRPEAASTDTQYF. CDR3 DNA sequence: TGTGCCAGCAGGCCCGAAGCGGCGAGCACAGATACGCAGTATTTT. The J gene is TRBJ2-3, the V gene TRBV2; tentative D call: TRBD2 (5 bases). This CDR3 has 15 amino acids. Trimming cost V 6 bases and J 0 bases, with 13 bases left between them. Germline CDR1 SNHLY, CDR2 FYNNEI. The full variable domain, rest sourced from reference TRBV2 and TRBJ2-3, is EPEVTQTPSHQVTQMGQEVILRCVPISNHLYFYWYRQILGQKVEFLVSFYNNEISEKSEIFDDQFSVERPDGSNFTLKIRSTKLEDSAMYFCASRPEAASTDTQYFGPGTRLTVL.

This clone was recorded at least ten times. This CDR3 is also generated by other DNA sequences in the sample. The CDR3 DNA follows: TGTGCCAGCAGCCAAGGGGGGAGGCCAGAAGCTTTCTTT. This codes for CASSQGGRPEAFF. The chain combines TRBV3-1 (or the pseudogene TRBV3-2) with TRBJ1-1, with D maybe TRBD1 (5 bases). Germline CDR1 and CDR2: LGHDT and YNNKEL (reference sequence). The CDR3 contains 13 residues. Trimming cost V 1 base and J 8 bases, with 11 bases left between them.

The CDR3 sequence: CASSLEIATDNEKLFF. DNA of the CDR3: TGCGCCAGCAGCTTGGAAATTGCGACAGATAATGAAAAACTGTTTTTT. The genes are TRBV5-1 and TRBJ1-4; maybe TRBD1 (5 bases). CDR1 and CDR2 from the germline V gene are SGHRS and YFSETQ. V was clipped by 0 bases and J by 4 bases, with 13 bases between them. This CDR3 region has 16 residues.

Only a few counts were recorded for this clone. The chain links TRBV19 to TRBJ2-3, with unresolved D. The length of the CDR3 is 16 residues. The V gene lost 4 bases and the J gene lost 0 bases, with 14 bases spanning the gap. CDR1 and CDR2 (germline): LNHDA, SQIVND (reference sequence). The CDR3 loop reads CASSTPPTPSTDTQYF. CDR3 coding DNA: TGTGCCAGTAGTACGCCCCCAACACCGAGCACAGATACGCAGTATTTT.

The V and J genes are TRBV5-1 and TRBJ2-3; TRBD2 is a possible D gene (5 bases). Germline V gene lookup returns CDR1 SGHRS and CDR2 YFSETQ. The CDR3 consists of 15 residues. V lost 3 bases and J lost 3, with 14 bases in between. This CDR3 is CASSSGSGRTDTQYF. CDR3 coding DNA: TGCGCCAGCAGCTCGGGATCGGGTCGGACAGATACGCAGTATTTT.

The J gene is TRBJ2-5, the V gene TRBV7-2, with TRBD2 as a possible D gene (6 bases). Germline CDR1 reads SGHTA; CDR2 reads FQGNSA. The CDR3 runs to 15 residues. Trimming cost V 5 bases and J 5 bases, with 18 bases left between them. The CDR3: CASSEGTAPGETQYF. The DNA for the CDR3 is TGTGCCAGCAGCGAAGGGACTGCTCCGGGGGAGACCCAGTACTTC.

V is TRBV3-1 (or the pseudogene TRBV3-2) and J is TRBJ1-1, with no clear D. The ends were cut back, 1 base at V and 5 bases at J, with 8 bases in the middle. This CDR3 has 13 residues. CDR1 is LGHDT, CDR2 YNNKEL, per germline (reference sequence). CDR3 in DNA: TGTGCCAGCAGCCAAGGAGGCCTAACTGAAGCTTTCTTT. This gives the protein CASSQGGLTEAFF.

The chain uses TRBV30 and TRBJ1-2; 9 bases map to TRBD1. V lost 7 bases to trimming and J lost 3 bases; unmatched junction nucleotides: 6. CDR1 and CDR2 from the germline V gene are GTSNPN and SVGIG (reference sequence). The CDR3 is 13 amino acids. The DNA of the CDR3 is TGTGCCTCCAACAGGGGGCTGGACTATGGCTACACCTTC. Its protein product is CASNRGLDYGYTF.

The chain carries TRBV7-2 and TRBJ2-3; the match to TRBD2 covers 7 bases. J lost 2 bases, V lost 4 bases, and 12 bases had no gene match. CDR3 length: 17 amino acids. Germline CDR1 reads SGHTA; CDR2 reads FQGNSA. The CDR3 sequence: CASSSPTSRDYTDTQYF. DNA of the CDR3: TGTGCCAGCAGCTCACCGACGTCCCGGGACTACACAGATACGCAGTATTTT.

This clone was seen more than once but under ten times. The chain couples TRBV5-1 to TRBJ1-1, with 7 bases identical to TRBD1. The ends lost 7 bases at V and 0 bases at J; junction bases unmatched: 3. Per the germline V gene, CDR1 is SGHRS and CDR2 is YFSETQ. The CDR3 runs to 13 residues. The CDR3 DNA reads TGCGCCAGCGCAGGGGGGATGAACACTGAAGCTTTCTTT. Its protein is CASAGGMNTEAFF.